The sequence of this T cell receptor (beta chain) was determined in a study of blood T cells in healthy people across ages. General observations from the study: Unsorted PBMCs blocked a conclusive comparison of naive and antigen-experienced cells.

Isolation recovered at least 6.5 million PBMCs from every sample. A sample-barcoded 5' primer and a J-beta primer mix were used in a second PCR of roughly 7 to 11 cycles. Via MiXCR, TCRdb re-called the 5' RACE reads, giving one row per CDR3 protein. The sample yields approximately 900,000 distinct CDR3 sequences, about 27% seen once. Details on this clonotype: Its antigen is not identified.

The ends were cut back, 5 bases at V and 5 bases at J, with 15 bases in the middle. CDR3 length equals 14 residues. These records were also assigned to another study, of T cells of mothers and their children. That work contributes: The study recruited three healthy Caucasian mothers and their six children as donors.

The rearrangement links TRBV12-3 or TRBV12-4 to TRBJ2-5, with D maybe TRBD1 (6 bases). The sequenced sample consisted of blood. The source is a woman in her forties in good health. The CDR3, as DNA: TGTGCCAGCAGTCCAAGACTGGGGGCGGAGACCCAGTACTTC. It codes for CASSPRLGAETQYF.